The clone carrying this TCR beta chain was counted at least ten times. Germline-derived CDR1 and CDR2 are SGHVS and FQNEAQ. This CDR3 comprises 15 residues. The V gene end was trimmed by 1 base and the J gene end by 5 bases; junction bases not matched to a gene: 2. Assembly of TCR beta libraries relied on iRepertoire HTBI primers together with Arm-PCR of CDR3 regions. One entry per CDR3 protein results from TCRdb running MiXCR on the multiplex PCR reads. Of about 440,000 distinct CDR3 sequences in the sample, around 17% were seen once. The data were taken from a study of regulatory T cells in long-lasting Graves disease. The time point: newly diagnosed GD, antithyroid drugs for less than 3 months. Extracted PBMC RNA gave rise to the TCR library. The same sample was also used in a study of T cells in Graves' hyperthyroidism and ophthalmopathy.

V usage is TRBV7-8 and J usage is TRBJ2-5; 12 bases are shared with TRBD2. The receptor was derived from a woman in her late teens or twenties with Graves disease. The sample was peripheral blood mononuclear cells (PBMCs), taken at new diagnosis, from a patient treated with antithyroid drugs. DNA for the CDR3: TGTGCCAGCAGCTTAGAGCTAGCGGGAGGGGAGACCCAGTACTTC. Translated: CASSLELAGGETQYF. Drawing the rest from reference TRBV7-8 and TRBJ2-5, the complete variable domain is GAGVSQSPRYKVAKRGQDVALRCDPISGHVSLFWYQQALGQGPEFLTYFQNEAQLDKSGLPSDRFFAERPEGSVSTLKIQRTQQEDSAVYLCASSLELAGGETQYFGPGTRLLVL.